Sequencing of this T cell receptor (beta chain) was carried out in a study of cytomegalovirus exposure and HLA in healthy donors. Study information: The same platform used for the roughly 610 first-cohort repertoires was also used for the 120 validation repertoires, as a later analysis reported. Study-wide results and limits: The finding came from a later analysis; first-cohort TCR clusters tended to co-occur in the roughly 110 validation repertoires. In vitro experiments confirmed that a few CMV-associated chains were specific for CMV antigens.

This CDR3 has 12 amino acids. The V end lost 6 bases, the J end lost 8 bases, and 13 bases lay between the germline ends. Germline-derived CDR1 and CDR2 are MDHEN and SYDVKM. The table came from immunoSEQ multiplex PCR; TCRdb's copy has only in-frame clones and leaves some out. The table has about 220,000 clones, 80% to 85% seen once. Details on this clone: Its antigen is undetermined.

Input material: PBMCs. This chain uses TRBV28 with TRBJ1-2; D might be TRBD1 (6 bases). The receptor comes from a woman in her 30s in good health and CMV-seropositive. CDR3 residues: CASSLDRKGYTF. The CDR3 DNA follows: TGTGCCAGCAGCCTGGACAGAAAAGGCTACACCTTC.